What follows are 23 T cell receptor beta chains derived from one specimen sequenced in a study of blood T cell repertoires in COVID-19 (dated by TCRdb to between 2020 and 2021). The receptor library was made with the immunoSEQ multiplex PCR assay. TCRdb holds this immuneACCESS table with in-frame rearrangements only. Some clones are missing; in checked studies, unresolved V genes explain under half, and the rest has no known cause. The sample includes some 340,000 clones, with 65% to 85% observed a single time. 2.5% to 3% of the sample is in the top ten clones. Sequenced sample: peripheral blood. The receptor set was obtained from a man aged 25 to 40 with active or convalescent COVID-19.

V and J are TRBV6-1 and TRBJ1-1, with no clear D. Trimming stripped 1 base from V and 2 bases from J, with 5 bases between. Germline CDR1 and CDR2: MNHNS and SASEGT. The CDR3 loop spans 13 amino acids. The CDR3 spells CASSEVYNTEAFF. The CDR3 DNA reads as TGTGCCAGCAGTGAAGTGTATAACACTGAAGCTTTCTTT.

This rearrangement joins TRBV6-1 to TRBJ2-7; D not certain. This CDR3 has 13 residues. Trimming removed 3 bases at V and 4 bases at J, with 10 bases between. Germline-derived CDR1 and CDR2 are MNHNS and SASEGT. CDR3 protein: CASSDRWAYEQYF. Here the CDR3 DNA reads TGTGCCAGCAGTGATAGGTGGGCTTACGAGCAGTACTTC.

This clone was seen a handful of times. The rearrangement links TRBV5-5 to TRBJ1-2; 8 nucleotides line up with TRBD1. The CDR3 runs to 13 residues. Germline V lookup: CDR1 SGHKS, CDR2 YYEKEE (reference sequence). V trimming: 4 bases; J trimming: 8 bases; junction bases outside the gene matches: 7. The CDR3 loop reads CASSMDRVRGYTF. In DNA form, the CDR3 reads TGTGCCAGCAGCATGGACAGGGTGAGGGGCTACACCTTC.

The chain links TRBV7-9 to TRBJ2-4, with unresolved D. V lost 5 bases and J lost 4, with 15 bases in between. Germline loops: CDR1 SEHNR, CDR2 FQNEAQ (reference sequence). The CDR3 runs 15 residues. The CDR3 reads CASSPTAGQKNIQYF. The CDR3 region has the DNA TGTGCCAGCAGCCCCACCGCTGGGCAGAAAAACATTCAGTACTTC.

The rearrangement links TRBV30 to TRBJ2-7; 13 nucleotides align to TRBD2. Germline V lookup: CDR1 GTSNPN, CDR2 SVGIG (reference sequence). V was clipped by 5 bases and J by 3 bases; unmatched bases: 4. CDR3 size: 14 residues. The CDR3: CAWGLAGEGYEQYF. CDR3 in DNA: TGTGCCTGGGGACTAGCGGGAGAAGGCTACGAGCAGTACTTC.

The chain recombines TRBV29-1 with TRBJ2-1; possible D gene TRBD1, 5 bases. Trimming took 6 bases from V and 6 from J, leaving 15 bases between them. The CDR3 covers 13 residues. CDR1 is SQVTM and CDR2 is ANQGSEA in the germline V gene. The CDR3 loop reads CSVPRERINEQFF. Written as DNA, the CDR3 is TGCAGCGTGCCCAGGGAAAGGATCAATGAGCAGTTCTTC.

V gene TRBV9 combines with J gene TRBJ2-1; D not certain. The CDR3 has 15 amino acids. V was trimmed by 2 bases and J by 0 bases, leaving 9 bases between them. CDR1 SGDLS and CDR2 YYNGEE come from the germline V gene. The CDR3 loop is CASSVSRSSYNEQFF. Written as DNA, the CDR3 is TGTGCCAGCAGCGTGAGTCGAAGCTCCTACAATGAGCAGTTCTTC.

The chain carries TRBV9 and TRBJ1-4; D is perhaps TRBD1 (6 bases). CDR1 and CDR2 from the germline V gene are SGDLS and YYNGEE. This CDR3 spans 15 amino acids. V was shortened by 4 bases and J by 3 bases, with 13 bases between the two germline ends. CDR3 DNA sequence: TGTGCCAGCAGCCCCATGACAGGTTCTAATGAAAAACTGTTTTTT. Its protein is CASSPMTGSNEKLFF.

The J gene is TRBJ2-1, the V gene TRBV5-1; 8 nucleotides match TRBD2. This CDR3 spans 14 amino acids. Germline CDR1 is SGHRS and CDR2 is YFSETQ. Unmatched junction bases numbered 3, after V lost 3 bases and J lost 4 bases. CDR3 sequence: CASSSGGEYNEQFF. The DNA of the CDR3 is TGCGCCAGCAGCTCCGGGGGGGAGTACAATGAGCAGTTCTTC.

This chain connects TRBV23-1 to TRBJ1-4; 8 bases agree with TRBD1. TRBV23-1 is an ORF, and what it does is uncertain. Trimming at V came to 0 bases and at J to 3 bases, leaving 0 bases not matched to a gene. CDR3 length: 15 amino acids. This CDR3 reads CASSQSRGPNEKLFF. The CDR3 DNA reads as TGCGCCAGCAGTCAATCCAGGGGGCCTAATGAAAAACTGTTTTTT.

J is TRBJ1-4 and V is TRBV4-2; 8 bases align to TRBD1. The V gene's germline CDR1 is LGHNA and CDR2 YNFKEQ. V gave up 0 bases and J gave up 10 bases; unmatched junction bases: 13. CDR3 length equals 17 residues. The CDR3 sequence is CASSQDWGGQGRTKLFF. The CDR3 bases are TGTGCCAGCAGCCAAGATTGGGGAGGACAGGGAAGGACAAAACTGTTTTTT.

V gene TRBV24-1 combines with J gene TRBJ1-2, with D unresolved. The germline V gene has CDR1 KGHDR and CDR2 SFDVKD. Between the trimmed V and J ends, which lost 5 bases and 8 bases, there was a span of 14 bases. This CDR3 comprises 13 residues. The CDR3 nucleotides are TGTGCCACCAGTGGTAATCCAGCGGGAGGCTACACCTTC. It yields the protein CATSGNPAGGYTF.

The gene calls are TRBV29-1 and TRBJ2-3, with 8 bases aligning to TRBD1. The CDR3 covers 14 residues. Germline CDR1 reads SQVTM; CDR2 reads ANQGSEA. The V gene end was trimmed by 0 bases and the J gene end by 6 bases; junction bases not matched to a gene: 5. In nucleotides, the CDR3 is TGCAGCGTTGAAGACGGACAGGGTGTGGATACGCAGTATTTT. Amino acid sequence: CSVEDGQGVDTQYF.

The V and J genes are TRBV12-3 or TRBV12-4 and TRBJ2-1, with a tentative D call TRBD2 (5 bases). Trimming left V 6 bases short and J 2 bases short, with 8 bases between. This CDR3 spans 13 amino acids. CDR3 DNA: TGTGCCAGCAGCACCGGGACCTACAATGAGCAGTTCTTC. It codes for CASSTGTYNEQFF.

The chain couples TRBV5-1 to TRBJ1-2; D is perhaps TRBD1 (6 bases). The V and J ends lost 0 bases and 8 bases respectively, with 23 bases between them. The CDR3 contains 17 residues. CDR1 SGHRS and CDR2 YFSETQ come from the germline V gene. The CDR3 bases are TGCGCCAGCAGCTTGGACAGGGCAGATAACCCCCGGGACGGCTACACCTTC. Translated: CASSLDRADNPRDGYTF. Supplemented by reference TRBV5-1 and TRBJ1-2, the full variable domain reads KAGVTQTPRYLIKTRGQQVTLSCSPISGHRSVSWYQQTPGQGLQFLFEYFSETQRNKGNFPGRFSGRQFSNSRSEMNVSTLELGDSALYLCASSLDRADNPRDGYTFGSGTRLTVV.

This chain connects TRBV3-1 (or the pseudogene TRBV3-2) to TRBJ2-7; D perhaps matches TRBD1 (6 bases). V shed 1 base and J shed 9 bases, with 19 bases lying between them. The CDR3 is 15 amino acids. Germline V gene lookup returns CDR1 LGHDT and CDR2 YNNKEL (reference sequence). Here the CDR3 DNA reads TGTGCCAGCAGCCAAGGAGGGGGTAGGGCGCGGGCGCAGTACTTC. It yields the protein CASSQGGGRARAQYF.

The chain is built from TRBV6-5 and TRBJ2-3; TRBD1 matches 8 bases. The CDR3 contains 14 residues. V lost 10 bases to trimming and J lost 4 bases; unmatched junction nucleotides: 10. Germline values: CDR1 MNHEY, CDR2 SVGAGI. CDR3: CATKKTGGSDTQYF. CDR3 bases: TGTGCCACCAAAAAAACAGGGGGGTCAGATACGCAGTATTTT.

CDR3 DNA sequence: TGTGCCTGGGGGAGGACAGCAGGAAACACCATATATTTT. Amino acids: CAWGRTAGNTIYF. The chain recombines TRBV30 with TRBJ1-3; possible D gene TRBD1, 6 bases. Per the germline V gene, CDR1 is GTSNPN and CDR2 is SVGIG (reference sequence). V was clipped by 5 bases and J by 4 bases, with 12 bases between them. The CDR3 loop spans 13 amino acids. Together with reference TRBV30 and TRBJ1-3, the CDR3 gives the full variable domain: SQTIHQWPATLVQPVGSPLSLECTVEGTSNPNLYWYRQAAGRGLQLLFYSVGIGQISSEVPQNLSASRPQDRQFILSSKKLLLSDSGFYLCAWGRTAGNTIYFGEGSWLTVV.

This chain uses TRBV29-1 with TRBJ2-6; D remains unclear. The CDR3 is 14 residues long. Looked up from germline, CDR1 is SQVTM and CDR2 is ANQGSEA. With 4 bases removed from V and 0 bases from J, the gap between germline ends came to 7 bases. CDR3 region: CSVVLPSGANVLTF. CDR3 DNA: TGCAGCGTTGTACTACCCTCTGGGGCCAACGTCCTGACTTTC.

This chain connects TRBV3-1 (or the pseudogene TRBV3-2) to TRBJ2-3; a possible D gene is TRBD2 (5 bases). This CDR3 region has 14 residues. With 4 bases removed from V and 4 bases from J, the gap between germline ends came to 12 bases. The germline gives CDR1 LGHDT, CDR2 YNNKEL (reference sequence). This CDR3 is CASSPRAGADTQYF. In DNA, the CDR3 is TGTGCCAGCAGCCCGAGGGCGGGTGCAGATACGCAGTATTTT.

The genes are TRBV6-2 or TRBV6-3 and TRBJ2-7; 11 bases match TRBD2. V lost 7 bases and J lost 3; bases outside the gene matches: 11. Germline values: CDR1 MNHEY, CDR2 SVGEGT. This CDR3 is built from 16 residues. Written as DNA, the CDR3 is TGTGCCAGCACCCCCAACCTAGCGGGGGGTTTCTACGAGCAGTACTTC. It codes for CASTPNLAGGFYEQYF.

The chain links TRBV2 to TRBJ1-4; maybe TRBD1 (5 bases). This CDR3 has 15 residues. Germline CDR1 reads SNHLY; CDR2 reads FYNNEI. Between the trimmed V and J ends, which lost 5 bases and 7 bases, there was a span of 17 bases. The chain's CDR3 is CASSRDSKMAEKLFF. CDR3 in DNA: TGTGCCAGCAGTCGGGACTCAAAGATGGCTGAAAAACTGTTTTTT.

This clone occurred once. V gene TRBV19 combines with J gene TRBJ1-4, with TRBD1 identical over 7 bases. There are 14 residues in the CDR3. Germline V CDR1 and CDR2: LNHDA, SQIVND (reference sequence). The junction had 13 bases not matched to a gene; V was cut back by 10 bases and J by 8 bases. The CDR3 loop reads CATNRGVRGEKLFF. DNA of the CDR3: TGTGCCACCAACAGGGGCGTAAGGGGAGAAAAACTGTTTTTT.